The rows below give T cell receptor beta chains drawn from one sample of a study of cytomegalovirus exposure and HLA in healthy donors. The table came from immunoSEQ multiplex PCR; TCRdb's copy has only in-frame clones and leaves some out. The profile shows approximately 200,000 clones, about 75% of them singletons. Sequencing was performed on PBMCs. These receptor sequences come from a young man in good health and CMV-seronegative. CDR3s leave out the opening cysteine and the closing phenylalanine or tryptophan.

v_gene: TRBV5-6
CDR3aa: ASSSQNIGTAEKLF

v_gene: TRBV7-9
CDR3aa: ASSPTSGRLKNSQF

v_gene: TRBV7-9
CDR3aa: ASSPPAPGAEEKLF

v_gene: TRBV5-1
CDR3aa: ASTPGRGQRGTSGSRLEHEQY

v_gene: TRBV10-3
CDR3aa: AIRDRVTEQY

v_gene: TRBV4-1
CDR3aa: ASSQEPGGRYEQY

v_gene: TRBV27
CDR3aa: ASSLFGSNQPQH

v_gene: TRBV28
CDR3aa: ASRVSIGQQPQH

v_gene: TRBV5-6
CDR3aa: ASSRDRQESPLH

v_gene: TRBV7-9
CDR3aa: ASSTWVVEGTDTQY

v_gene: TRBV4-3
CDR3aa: ASSQDWQLLDTQY

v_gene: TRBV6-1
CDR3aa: ASSEPTGGLQETQY

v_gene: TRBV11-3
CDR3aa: ASSWGGGTNTGELF

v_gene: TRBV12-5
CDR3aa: ASEDPARRGSGTEAF

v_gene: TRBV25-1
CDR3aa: ASTVSDREGGYT

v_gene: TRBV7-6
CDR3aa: ASSSLQGEGYEQY

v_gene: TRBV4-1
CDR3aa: ASSQDWEDGIVAPQH

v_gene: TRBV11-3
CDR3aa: ASSLGGSGTDTQY

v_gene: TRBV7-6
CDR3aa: ASSLNEGGEYGYT

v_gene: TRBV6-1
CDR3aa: ASSLERISTDTQY

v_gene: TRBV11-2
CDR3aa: ASSLVASGGSWEQY

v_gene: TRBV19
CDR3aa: ASSPGKGGTEAF

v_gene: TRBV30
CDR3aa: AWRAWQDNNEQF

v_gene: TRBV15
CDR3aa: ATSRVASGGGETQY

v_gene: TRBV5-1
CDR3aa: ASSDPSGGEETQY

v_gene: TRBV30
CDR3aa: AWGTKEGEYGYT

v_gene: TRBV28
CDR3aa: ASSLDPRGGGGEQY

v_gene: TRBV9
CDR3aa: ASSVEGTGAREQY

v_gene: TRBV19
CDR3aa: ASSVQGDYGYT

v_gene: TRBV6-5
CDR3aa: ASSYEDRGYGYT

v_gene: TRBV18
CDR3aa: ASSPPDRVWYNEQF

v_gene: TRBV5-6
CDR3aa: ASSWGDRSEAF

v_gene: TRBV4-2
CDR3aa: ASSQPRGNSNQPQH

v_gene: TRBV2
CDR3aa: ASRLTGNANTEAF

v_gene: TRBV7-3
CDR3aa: ASSRTGNTGELF

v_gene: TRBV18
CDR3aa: ASSPLDRGNSPLH

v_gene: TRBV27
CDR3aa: ASGIDRNTEAF

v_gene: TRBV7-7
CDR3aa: ASSPRTGGELF

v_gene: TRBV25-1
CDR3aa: ASATVSGNTIY

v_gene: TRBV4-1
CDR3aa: ASSQLGELF

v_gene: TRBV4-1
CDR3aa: ASSQDLGTSGREDNEQF

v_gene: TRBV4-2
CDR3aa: ASSQEVGREAF

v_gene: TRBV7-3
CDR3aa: ASSRTSGGGDTQY

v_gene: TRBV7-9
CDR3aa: ASRERQSGDYGYT

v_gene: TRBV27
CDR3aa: ASSLSSRVFHEQF

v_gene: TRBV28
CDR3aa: ASSWTGGGEQY

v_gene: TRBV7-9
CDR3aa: ASSPGLMNTEAF

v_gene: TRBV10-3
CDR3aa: AISFKVGGLDTQY

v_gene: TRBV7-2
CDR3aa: ASSFLVAGGGETQY

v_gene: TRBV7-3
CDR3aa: ASSLPGATGELF

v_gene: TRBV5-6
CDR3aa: ASSLGAGGVVYEQY

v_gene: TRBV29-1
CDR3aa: SVQGQINEKLF

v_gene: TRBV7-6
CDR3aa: ASSLEGDVYNEQF

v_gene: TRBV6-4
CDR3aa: ASNPAGDSLEQY

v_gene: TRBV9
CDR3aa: ASSVTLNGETQY

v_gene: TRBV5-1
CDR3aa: ASSSGQGADTQY

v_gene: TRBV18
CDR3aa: ASSQGTAPYEQY

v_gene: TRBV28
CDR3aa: ASRKTGAYGYT

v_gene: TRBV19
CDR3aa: ASDRVGGYGYT

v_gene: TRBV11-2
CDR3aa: ASSLDKAGLEPGELF